This T cell receptor beta chain is drawn from a study of T cell changes during pregnancy in multiple sclerosis. Clones were read by immunoSEQ multiplex PCR, and TCRdb kept only the in-frame ones, dropping some. Among over 90,000 clones listed, approximately 93% were seen once. CDR1 and CDR2 (germline): KGHSH, LQKENI. Germline trimming cut 2 bases from V and 7 bases from J; bases unmatched to any gene: 9. CDR3 length equals 15 residues. Sequences were derived from peripheral blood, sampled after pregnancy. This receptor was identified in a female donor with multiple sclerosis, enrolled in a pregnancy study. The chain joins TRBV18 to TRBJ2-7; 9 nucleotides agree with TRBD2. Written as DNA, the CDR3 is TGTGCCAGCTCACCAGTGGCGGGAGGGCCGGGTGAGCAGTACTTC. Its translation: CASSPVAGGPGEQYF.